This T cell receptor beta chain emerged from a study of blood T cells in healthy people across ages. Trimming took off 3 bases at V and 5 bases at J, with 17 bases between the two ends. Germline CDR1 LGHNA, CDR2 YSLEER. The CDR3 sequence is 16 residues long. Then a second PCR, running about 7 to 11 cycles, was carried out with a sample-barcoded 5' primer and a J-beta primer mix. Each TCR beta cDNA got a 12-nucleotide random molecular identifier. TCRdb redid the calling of the 5' RACE reads with MiXCR, one entry per CDR3 protein. The profile covers 1.5 million or so distinct CDR3 sequences, with 40% to 45% appearing a single time and 4% taken by the ten largest. Isolation per sample recovered at least 6 million PBMCs. Per sample, no less than 6 micrograms of total RNA were extracted.

The receptor was derived from a woman under 30 in good health. Sequences were obtained from blood. This rearrangement joins TRBV4-3 to TRBJ2-1, with D maybe TRBD2 (6 bases). This CDR3 is CASSHELAGTDNEQFF. Written as DNA, the CDR3 is TGCGCCAGCAGCCATGAACTAGCCGGAACGGACAATGAGCAGTTCTTC.